This entry lists 26 T cell receptor beta chains sequenced from one sample in a study of OX40 agonist ivuxolimab in advanced cancers. Preparation of the library involved the immunoSEQ multiplex PCR assay. The table was pulled from immuneACCESS by TCRdb, which kept in-frame rearrangements only. Such tables lose some clones; where checked, under half of the loss comes from unresolved V genes, and the rest has no known cause. This sample holds some 68,000 clones; less than 90% were observed only once. The top ten clonotypes cover around 1% of the sample. Here the sequenced sample was CD4+ or CD8+ T cells sorted from blood, taken in a trial of the OX40 agonist ivuxolimab. The receptors shown here come from an adult with an advanced solid tumor such as melanoma, head and neck, liver or kidney cancer.

V is TRBV7-8 and J is TRBJ2-5; 8 positions agree with TRBD2. The CDR3 loop spans 16 amino acids. With 2 bases clipped from V and 4 bases from J, the junction kept 9 bases outside the gene matches. CDR1 and CDR2 (germline): SGHVS, FQNEAQ. The CDR3 sequence: CASSLTAGEGRETQYF. The CDR3 DNA is TGTGCCAGCAGCTTAACAGCGGGAGAGGGACGAGAGACCCAGTACTTC.

CDR3 DNA sequence: TGTGCCAGCAGCTTAGCGGGGACTAGCGGAGCATACGAGCAGTACTTC. Translation: CASSLAGTSGAYEQYF. This chain links TRBV7-6 with TRBJ2-7; TRBD2 agrees at 11 bases. From germline, CDR1 is SGHVS and CDR2 FNYEAQ. The V gene end was trimmed by 0 bases and the J gene end by 4 bases; junction bases not matched to a gene: 5. The length of the CDR3 is 16 residues.

The chain has TRBV7-2 and TRBJ2-7; D gene ambiguous. This CDR3 has 18 amino acids. The V gene lost 0 bases and the J gene lost 1 base, with 19 bases spanning the gap. The germline gives CDR1 SGHTA, CDR2 FQGNSA. CDR3 region: CASSLAGSSSALSYEQYF. The CDR3, as DNA: TGTGCCAGCAGCTTAGCAGGTAGCTCCTCGGCATTGTCCTACGAGCAGTACTTC.

The table lists this clone with a few counts. The V gene is TRBV5-1, the J gene TRBJ1-1, with no clear D. This CDR3 is 13 amino acids long. Germline CDR1 reads SGHRS; CDR2 reads YFSETQ. Trimming shortened V by 0 bases and J by 7 bases, and 10 bases separated the two germline ends. The CDR3: CASSLALLDEAFF. The CDR3 nucleotides read TGCGCCAGCAGCTTGGCTCTTTTAGATGAAGCTTTCTTT.

The chain is built from TRBV2 and TRBJ1-6; TRBD1 is a possible D gene (5 bases). The V gene's germline CDR1 is SNHLY and CDR2 FYNNEI. This CDR3 region has 15 residues. Between the trimmed V and J ends, which lost 6 bases and 4 bases, there was a span of 13 bases. CDR3 DNA: TGTGCCAGCAGGCCCACGGACATGTATAATTCACCCCTCCACTTT. This translates into CASRPTDMYNSPLHF.

The CDR3 DNA sequence: TGCGCCAGCAGCCGGGATCAGCCCCAGCATTTT. Translation: CASSRDQPQHF. The V and J genes are TRBV4-1 and TRBJ1-5; no firm D call. V was clipped by 4 bases and J by 5 bases, with 3 bases between them. The CDR3 extends over 11 amino acids. The germline gives CDR1 MGHRA, CDR2 YSYEKL.

The chain recombines TRBV27 with TRBJ2-1, with D perhaps matching TRBD2 (6 bases). Per the germline V gene, CDR1 is MNHEY and CDR2 is SMNVEV (reference sequence). V was clipped by 8 bases and J by 0 bases, with 14 bases between them. The CDR3 length is 15 residues. The chain's CDR3 is CASGREFGSYNEQFF. CDR3 in DNA: TGTGCCAGCGGCCGGGAGTTTGGCTCCTACAATGAGCAGTTCTTC.

The chain carries TRBV19 and TRBJ2-3, with 7 bases fitting TRBD2. With 9 bases clipped from V and 0 bases from J, the junction kept 6 bases outside the gene matches. CDR1 LNHDA and CDR2 SQIVND come from the germline V gene (reference sequence). This CDR3 spans 14 amino acids. The CDR3 bases are TGTGCCAGCCGCCCAGCGGGAAGCACAGATACGCAGTATTTT. Amino acid sequence: CASRPAGSTDTQYF. Using reference TRBV19 and TRBJ2-3 for the parts outside the CDR3, the full variable domain is DGGITQSPKYLFRKEGQNVTLSCEQNLNHDAMYWYRQDPGQGLRLIYYSQIVNDFQKGDIAEGYSVSREKKESFPLTVTSAQKNPTAFYLCASRPAGSTDTQYFGPGTRLTVL.

This chain links TRBV28 with TRBJ1-2; D is undetermined. Trimming took 5 bases from V and 4 from J, leaving 11 bases between them. Germline V gene lookup returns CDR1 MDHEN and CDR2 SYDVKM. This CDR3 has 13 amino acids. CDR3 region: CASSDGRIYGYTF. CDR3 in DNA: TGTGCCAGCAGTGATGGCAGGATCTATGGCTACACCTTC.

The chain uses TRBV19 and TRBJ1-5; D is possibly TRBD1 (6 bases). The CDR3 is 16 residues long. Trimming stripped 7 bases from V and 1 base from J, with 17 bases between. In germline, CDR1 is LNHDA, CDR2 SQIVND (reference sequence). CDR3 region: CASTLGGGRSNQPQHF. The CDR3, as DNA: TGTGCCAGTACCCTCGGGGGGGGGCGAAGCAATCAGCCCCAGCATTTT.

This rearrangement joins TRBV5-4 to TRBJ2-7, with 7 nucleotides matching TRBD2. The CDR3 spans 14 residues. Germline values: CDR1 SGHNT, CDR2 YYREEE (reference sequence). V was pared by 4 bases and J by 4 bases, with 8 bases of the junction left unmatched. The DNA of the CDR3 is TGTGCCAGCAGCCGGGAGGAGGGCCTTTACGAGCAGTACTTC. Protein sequence: CASSREEGLYEQYF.

The chain employs TRBV10-3 and TRBJ2-3; D unresolved. V lost 3 bases to trimming and J lost 2 bases, with 3 bases between them. The CDR3 runs 12 residues. CDR1 and CDR2 from the germline V gene are ENHRY and SYGVKD. This CDR3 reads CAISDPTDTQYF. The CDR3 nucleotides read TGTGCCATCAGTGACCCCACAGATACGCAGTATTTT.

This clone was counted a few times. The chain combines TRBV5-6 with TRBJ1-4, with TRBD1 matching 12 bases. This CDR3 comprises 14 residues. The ends lost 3 bases at V and 8 bases at J; junction bases unmatched: 2. Germline lookup yields CDR1 SGHDT and CDR2 YYEEEE. DNA of the CDR3: TGTGCCAGCAGCTGGGACAGGGGGCTAGAAAAACTGTTTTTT. Translation gives CASSWDRGLEKLFF.

This clone was picked up one time. The chain couples TRBV7-2 to TRBJ1-3; tentative D call: TRBD1 (6 bases). Per the germline V gene, CDR1 is SGHTA and CDR2 is FQGNSA. Trimming pared 6 bases from V and 4 bases from J, leaving 13 bases between. This CDR3 has 14 amino acids. CDR3 in DNA: TGTGCCAGCAGATTATGGGGGACAGGAAACACCATATATTTT. Translation: CASRLWGTGNTIYF.

This chain joins TRBV2 and TRBJ2-7; D unclear. The V end lost 5 bases, the J end lost 0 bases, and 8 bases lay between the germline ends. The CDR3 consists of 13 residues. CDR1 is SNHLY, CDR2 FYNNEI, per germline. In nucleotides, the CDR3 is TGTGCCAGCAGTTATTTGTCCTCCTACGAGCAGTACTTC. Its translation: CASSYLSSYEQYF. Supplemented by reference TRBV2 and TRBJ2-7, the full variable domain reads EPEVTQTPSHQVTQMGQEVILRCVPISNHLYFYWYRQILGQKVEFLVSFYNNEISEKSEIFDDQFSVERPDGSNFTLKIRSTKLEDSAMYFCASSYLSSYEQYFGPGTRLTVT.

The CDR3 is CASSEGGGAPIPQYF. CDR3 DNA: TGTGCCAGCAGTGAAGGAGGGGGAGCCCCCATACCGCAGTATTTT. V and J are TRBV2 and TRBJ2-3, with TRBD1 as a possible D gene (6 bases). V lost 1 base to trimming and J lost 10 bases, with 18 bases between them. Germline V lookup: CDR1 SNHLY, CDR2 FYNNEI. This CDR3 is built from 15 residues.

The V and J genes are TRBV5-5 and TRBJ1-1, with D maybe TRBD1 (6 bases). The CDR3 extends over 13 amino acids. Trimming pared 4 bases from V and 5 bases from J, leaving 12 bases between. In germline, CDR1 is SGHKS, CDR2 YYEKEE (reference sequence). CDR3 sequence reads: CASSVTGKTEAFF. The CDR3 DNA reads TGTGCCAGCAGCGTAACAGGGAAAACTGAAGCTTTCTTT. Full variable domain (missing parts from reference TRBV5-5 and TRBJ1-1): DAGVTQSPTHLIKTRGQQVTLRCSPISGHKSVSWYQQVLGQGPQFIFQYYEKEERGRGNFPDRFSARQFPNYSSELNVNALLLGDSALYLCASSVTGKTEAFFGQGTRLTVV.

V is TRBV19 and J is TRBJ1-1; D not certain. V dropped 5 bases and J dropped 4 bases, with 11 bases sitting between them. The CDR3 runs to 13 residues. The germline CDR1 and CDR2 sequences are LNHDA and SQIVND (reference sequence). CDR3 loop: CASSPGPITEAFF. In DNA, the CDR3 is TGTGCCAGTAGTCCCGGACCGATCACTGAAGCTTTCTTT.

The sample holds a few counts of this clone. The chain recombines TRBV18 with TRBJ1-2; D gene unclear. Germline CDR1 and CDR2: KGHSH and LQKENI. With 3 bases removed from V and 3 bases from J, the gap between germline ends came to 8 bases. The CDR3 covers 13 residues. Here the CDR3 DNA reads TGTGCCAGCTCACCCGGCCCACACTATGGCTACACCTTC. Translation gives CASSPGPHYGYTF. Supplemented by reference TRBV18 and TRBJ1-2, the full variable domain reads NAGVMQNPRHLVRRRGQEARLRCSPMKGHSHVYWYRQLPEEGLKFMVYLQKENIIDESGMPKERFSAEFPKEGPSILRIQQVVRGDSAAYFCASSPGPHYGYTFGSGTRLTVV.

As DNA, the CDR3 is TGTGCCAGCAGTGGACGGGACAGGGGACACAATGAGCAGTTCTTC. This sequence encodes CASSGRDRGHNEQFF. This sequence joins TRBV5-6 and TRBJ2-1; TRBD1 agrees at 10 bases. The CDR3 has 15 amino acids. The ends lost 5 bases at V and 5 bases at J; junction bases unmatched: 7. Germline-derived CDR1 and CDR2 are SGHDT and YYEEEE.

The V gene is TRBV4-2, the J gene TRBJ2-1, with 10 bases fitting TRBD2. The CDR3 contains 18 residues. With 0 bases clipped from V and 8 bases from J, the junction kept 13 bases outside the gene matches. The germline V gene has CDR1 LGHNA and CDR2 YNFKEQ. The DNA for the CDR3 is TGTGCCAGCAGCCAAGATAGAACTAGCGGGGTCCTAGTAGATGAGCAGTTCTTC. It translates to CASSQDRTSGVLVDEQFF.

V gene TRBV18 combines with J gene TRBJ2-3; 12 bases align to TRBD2. With 3 bases clipped from V and 2 bases from J, the junction kept 15 bases outside the gene matches. Germline V gene data show CDR1 as KGHSH and CDR2 as LQKENI. The length of the CDR3 is 20 residues. CDR3 loop: CASSPLTASGRAGSTDTQYF. CDR3 bases: TGTGCCAGCTCACCTTTAACGGCTAGCGGGAGGGCCGGTTCCACAGATACGCAGTATTTT.

The J gene is TRBJ2-3, the V gene TRBV4-1; D is possibly TRBD2 (5 bases). Trimming left V 1 base short and J 5 bases short, with 16 bases between. The CDR3 has 16 residues. Germline CDR1 reads MGHRA; CDR2 reads YSYEKL. The chain's CDR3 is CASSQGQRWSGDTQYF. The DNA of the CDR3 is TGCGCCAGCAGCCAAGGCCAGCGGTGGTCGGGAGATACGCAGTATTTT.

The chain is built from TRBV10-1 and TRBJ1-5; TRBD1 is a possible D gene (6 bases). Looked up from germline, CDR1 is WNHNN and CDR2 is SYGVQD (reference sequence). The CDR3 is 15 amino acids. V shed 6 bases and J shed 1 base, with 13 bases lying between them. Here the CDR3 DNA reads TGCGCCAGCAGCCAGTCGGACAGAAGCAATCAGCCCCAGCATTTT. Translation gives CASSQSDRSNQPQHF.

This chain uses TRBV6-5 with TRBJ2-7, with D uncertain. This CDR3 is built from 14 residues. Trimming took 5 bases from V and 6 from J, leaving 17 bases between them. The germline V gene has CDR1 MNHEY and CDR2 SVGAGI. The CDR3 spells CASSRAERASEQYF. In nucleotides, the CDR3 is TGTGCCAGCAGTCGGGCGGAAAGAGCGTCCGAGCAGTACTTC.

The V call is TRBV19, the J call TRBJ1-1, with a possible D match to TRBD1 (6 bases). V lost 6 bases and J 4 bases, leaving 12 bases between the germline ends. The CDR3 loop spans 13 amino acids. CDR1 LNHDA and CDR2 SQIVND come from the germline V gene (reference sequence). In nucleotides, the CDR3 is TGTGCCAGTAGGGGACTAGGGGGCACTGAAGCTTTCTTT. Protein sequence: CASRGLGGTEAFF.